This TCR beta chain was sequenced for a study of cytomegalovirus exposure and HLA in healthy donors. Regarding the study as a whole: Further analysis was carried out later, and it showed several of the most significant clusters appearing linked to common viral pathogens. In an earlier analysis, productive rearrangement rates for most beta V segments clustered near 87% or 30%. Immune exposure information available was restricted to CMV serostatus.

PCR primers comprised 60 Vbeta and 13 Jbeta primers. Method: immunoSEQ multiplex PCR; TCRdb's copy keeps in-frame clones and lacks some. This sample has about 110,000 clones; roughly 70% occur once, and the top ten carry roughly 0.87%. While unrecorded immune exposures were likely, the donors were nominally healthy when sampled. Details on this clone: Antigen specificity is unknown.

The germline V gene has CDR1 MNHEY and CDR2 SMNVEV (reference sequence). The CDR3 contains 17 residues. The V gene end was trimmed by 4 bases and the J gene end by 1 base; junction bases not matched to a gene: 9. V usage is TRBV27 and J usage is TRBJ1-5; 8 positions agree with TRBD1. The clonotype originates from a woman in her twenties or thirties in good health and CMV-seronegative. The sample consisted of PBMCs. CDR3 nucleotides: TGTGCCAGCAGTTCCTTAACGACAGGGGCGAGCAATCAGCCCCAGCATTTT. Its translation: CASSSLTTGASNQPQHF.